The T cell receptor (beta chain) under discussion was sequenced for a study of radiotherapy plus CTLA-4 blockade in lung cancer. At the level of the study: There were objective responses in roughly a sixth of patients, and approximately 30% had disease control.

Ipilimumab-mediated CTLA-4 blockade plus focal radiation was given to patients having chemo-refractory metastatic non-small-cell lung cancer. The junction had 24 bases not matched to a gene; V was cut back by 4 bases and J by 6 bases. There are 23 residues in the CDR3. Germline CDR1 reads MDHEN; CDR2 reads SYDVKM. TCRdb's table, derived via immunoSEQ multiplex PCR, lists solely in-frame clones and lacks some. The sample has approximately 53,000 clones, around 83% seen once. The rearrangement uses TRBV28 and TRBJ2-1; 16 nucleotides line up with TRBD2. The receptor was isolated from a human donor with non-small cell lung cancer whose response to radiotherapy plus ipilimumab could not be evaluated. Specimen: peripheral blood, collected from a patient treated with radiotherapy plus ipilimumab. The CDR3 here is CASSSHPGLAGGPESAFSNEQFF. The CDR3 coding sequence is TGTGCCAGCAGTTCCCACCCGGGACTAGCGGGAGGGCCGGAAAGCGCCTTTAGCAATGAGCAGTTCTTC.